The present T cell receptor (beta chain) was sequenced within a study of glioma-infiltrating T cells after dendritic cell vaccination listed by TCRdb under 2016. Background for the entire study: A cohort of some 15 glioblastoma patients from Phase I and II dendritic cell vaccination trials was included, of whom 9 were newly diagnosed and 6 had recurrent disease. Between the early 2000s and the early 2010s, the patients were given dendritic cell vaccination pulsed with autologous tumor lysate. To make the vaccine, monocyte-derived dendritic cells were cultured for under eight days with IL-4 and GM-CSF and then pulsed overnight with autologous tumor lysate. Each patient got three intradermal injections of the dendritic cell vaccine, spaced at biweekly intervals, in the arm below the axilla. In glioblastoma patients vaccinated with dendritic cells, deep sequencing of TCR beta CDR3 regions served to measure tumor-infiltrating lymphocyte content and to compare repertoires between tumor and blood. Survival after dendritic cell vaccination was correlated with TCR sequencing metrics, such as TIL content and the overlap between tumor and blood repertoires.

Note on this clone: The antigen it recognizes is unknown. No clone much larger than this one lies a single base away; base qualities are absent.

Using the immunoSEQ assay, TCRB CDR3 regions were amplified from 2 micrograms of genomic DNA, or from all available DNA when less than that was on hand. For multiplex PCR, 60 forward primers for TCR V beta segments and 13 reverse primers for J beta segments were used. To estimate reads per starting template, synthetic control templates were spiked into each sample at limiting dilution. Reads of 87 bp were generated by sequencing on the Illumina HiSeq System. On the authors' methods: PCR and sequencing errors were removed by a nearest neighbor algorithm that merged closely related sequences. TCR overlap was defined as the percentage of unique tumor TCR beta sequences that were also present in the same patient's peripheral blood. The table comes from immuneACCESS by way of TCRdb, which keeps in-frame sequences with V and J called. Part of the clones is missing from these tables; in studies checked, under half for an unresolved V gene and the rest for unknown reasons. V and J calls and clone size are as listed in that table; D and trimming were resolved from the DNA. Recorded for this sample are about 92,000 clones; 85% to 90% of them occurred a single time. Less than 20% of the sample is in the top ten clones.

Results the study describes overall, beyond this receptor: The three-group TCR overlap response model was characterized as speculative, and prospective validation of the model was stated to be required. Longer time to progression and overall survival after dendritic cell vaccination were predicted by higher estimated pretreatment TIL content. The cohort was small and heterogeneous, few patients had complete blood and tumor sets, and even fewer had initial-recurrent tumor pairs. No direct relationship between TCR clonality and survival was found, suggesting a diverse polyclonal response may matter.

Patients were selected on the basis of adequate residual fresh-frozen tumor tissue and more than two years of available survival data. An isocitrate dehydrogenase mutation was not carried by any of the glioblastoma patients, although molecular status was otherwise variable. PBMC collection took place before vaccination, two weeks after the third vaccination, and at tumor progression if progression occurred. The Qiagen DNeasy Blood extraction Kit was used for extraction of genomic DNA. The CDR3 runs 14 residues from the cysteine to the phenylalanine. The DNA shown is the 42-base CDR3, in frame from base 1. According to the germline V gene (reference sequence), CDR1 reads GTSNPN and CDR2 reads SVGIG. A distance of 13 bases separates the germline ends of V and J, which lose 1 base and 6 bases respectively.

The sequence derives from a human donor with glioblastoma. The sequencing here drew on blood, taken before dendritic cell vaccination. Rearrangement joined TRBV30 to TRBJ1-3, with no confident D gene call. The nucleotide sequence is TGTGCCTGGAGTGATGAGGGAAGGGCAAACACCATATATTTT. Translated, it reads CAWSDEGRANTIYF.